The rows below give T cell receptor beta chains drawn from one sample of a study of post-analysis software for immune sequencing data. One entry per CDR3 protein, called by TCRdb with MiXCR from the PCR reads. The sample has roughly 160,000 distinct CDR3 sequences; 30% to 45% are singletons. Material: blood, obtained after autologous hematopoietic stem cell transplantation. The source of these receptors is a girl aged 5-17 years with multiple sclerosis. CDR3s include the opening cysteine and the closing phenylalanine or tryptophan.

CDR3aa: CASSLVGQGSNQPQHF; v_gene: TRBV12-3/TRBV12-4; j_gene: TRBJ1-5
CDR3aa: CASGLLDEQFF; v_gene: TRBV6-2/TRBV6-3; j_gene: TRBJ2-1
CDR3aa: CSARTGLTYEQYF; v_gene: TRBV20-1; j_gene: TRBJ2-7
CDR3aa: CSANRIMNTEAFF; v_gene: TRBV20-1; j_gene: TRBJ1-1
CDR3aa: CASSLGSYNEQFF; v_gene: TRBV28; j_gene: TRBJ2-1
CDR3aa: CASSQGGQQYF; v_gene: TRBV4-2; j_gene: TRBJ2-7
CDR3aa: CASSLLSGGEQFF; v_gene: TRBV7-9; j_gene: TRBJ2-1
CDR3aa: CASSLGEGWDEQFF; v_gene: TRBV12-3/TRBV12-4; j_gene: TRBJ2-1
CDR3aa: CASSLSGESEAFF; v_gene: TRBV7-3; j_gene: TRBJ1-1
CDR3aa: CSASGLLYGYTF; v_gene: TRBV20-1; j_gene: TRBJ1-2
CDR3aa: CSAEEASGMYNEQFF; v_gene: TRBV20-1; j_gene: TRBJ2-1
CDR3aa: CASSYPVGLDYGYTF; v_gene: TRBV6-6; j_gene: TRBJ1-2
CDR3aa: CASSQTAQTSTEQYF; v_gene: TRBV3-1; j_gene: TRBJ2-7
CDR3aa: CASSYSGTFQETQYF; v_gene: TRBV6-5; j_gene: TRBJ2-5
CDR3aa: CASDQGDSGANVLTF; v_gene: TRBV7-2; j_gene: TRBJ2-6
CDR3aa: CASSERRFEVNGETQYF; v_gene: TRBV6-1; j_gene: TRBJ2-5
CDR3aa: CASSVHRGHSTDTQYF; v_gene: TRBV9; j_gene: TRBJ2-3
CDR3aa: CASSLRISGSLNEQFF; v_gene: TRBV7-2; j_gene: TRBJ2-1
CDR3aa: CASPSGSGNEQYF; v_gene: TRBV12-3/TRBV12-4; j_gene: TRBJ2-7
CDR3aa: CASSGGLAGVNEQFF; v_gene: TRBV12-3/TRBV12-4; j_gene: TRBJ2-1